Shown below are 12 T cell receptor beta chains from a single sample sequenced in a study of cytomegalovirus exposure and HLA in healthy donors (dated by TCRdb to between 2016 and 2019). Receptor amplification or capture employed the immunoSEQ multiplex PCR assay. The multiplex PCR relied on a mix of 60 forward primers for TCR Vbeta segments and 13 reverse primers for TCR Jbeta segments. The source is immuneACCESS, and TCRdb retained only in-frame sequences with V and J called. Part of the clones is not carried over; for the studies checked, unresolved V genes explain less than half of this, and the remainder is unexplained. Recorded for this sample are under 150,000 clones; 70% to 75% of them occurred a single time. Over 1.5% of the sample goes to the ten largest clones. The source material was PBMCs. The receptors come from a woman aged 18-30 years in good health and CMV-seronegative.

This rearrangement joins TRBV10-3 to TRBJ2-7; the match to TRBD2 covers 13 bases. Germline assignment: CDR1 ENHRY and CDR2 SYGVKD. This CDR3 has 17 amino acids. V was clipped by 5 bases and J by 7 bases; unmatched bases: 14. CDR3 amino acids: CAISILPGLAGTGEQYF. For the CDR3, the DNA is TGTGCCATCAGTATTCTACCGGGACTAGCGGGGACGGGTGAGCAGTACTTC.

The chain has TRBV27 and TRBJ2-1; 8 bases align to TRBD2. From germline, CDR1 is MNHEY and CDR2 SMNVEV (reference sequence). The junction had 3 bases not matched to a gene; V was cut back by 5 bases and J by 3 bases. The CDR3 extends over 14 amino acids. CDR3 loop: CASSLAGYYNEQFF. In nucleotides, the CDR3 is TGTGCCAGCAGTCTAGCGGGCTACTACAATGAGCAGTTCTTC.

This clone was counted once. The V gene is TRBV19, the J gene TRBJ1-1; 10 positions match TRBD1. Trimming at V came to 7 bases and at J to 4 bases, leaving 6 bases not matched to a gene. CDR1 LNHDA and CDR2 SQIVND come from the germline V gene (reference sequence). This CDR3 comprises 14 residues. This CDR3 is CASTGQGVITEAFF. The CDR3 DNA sequence: TGTGCCAGTACCGGACAGGGGGTCATCACTGAAGCTTTCTTT.

The rearrangement uses TRBV7-9 and TRBJ2-7; D is possibly TRBD2 (5 bases). CDR3 length equals 15 residues. Per the germline V gene, CDR1 is SEHNR and CDR2 is FQNEAQ (reference sequence). The germline V and J ends were trimmed by 5 bases and 1 base, with 15 bases remaining between them. CDR3 region: CASSTRAAGSYEQYF. The CDR3 nucleotides read TGTGCCAGCAGCACCCGGGCTGCGGGTTCCTACGAGCAGTACTTC.

The chain uses TRBV1 and TRBJ1-5; the table names TRBD1, a call not compared with the DNA. TRBV1 is a listed pseudogene. The CDR3 covers 18 residues. In DNA form, the CDR3 reads TGCACCAGCAGCCAAGGATGCCGGGACAATTATAGCAATCAGCCCCAGCATTTT. This translates into CTSSQGCRDNYSNQPQHF.

The V gene is TRBV5-1, the J gene TRBJ2-7, with 7 bases fitting TRBD2. The CDR3 spans 12 residues. Germline loops: CDR1 SGHRS, CDR2 YFSETQ. Trimming cost V 5 bases and J 5 bases; bases outside gene matches: 4. CDR3 sequence: CASRMGGDEQYF. CDR3 DNA: TGCGCCAGCAGAATGGGGGGGGACGAGCAGTACTTC.

V and J are TRBV19 and TRBJ2-7; TRBD1 matches 7 bases. Germline V lookup: CDR1 LNHDA, CDR2 SQIVND (reference sequence). The CDR3 extends over 15 amino acids. Unmatched junction bases numbered 9, after V lost 4 bases and J lost 3 bases. The CDR3 nucleotides read TGTGCCAGTAGTACGGGCGAGACAGGGAACTACGAGCAGTACTTC. Its translation is CASSTGETGNYEQYF.

The V call is TRBV6-6, the J call TRBJ1-2, with D perhaps TRBD1 (5 bases). The CDR3 runs to 14 residues. With 0 bases removed from V and 4 bases from J, the gap between germline ends came to 9 bases. The germline V gene encodes CDR1 MNHNY and CDR2 SVGAGI (reference sequence). This CDR3 reads CASSYSGVSYGYTF. CDR3 coding DNA: TGTGCCAGCAGTTACTCAGGGGTCAGCTATGGCTACACCTTC.

The genes are TRBV20-1 and TRBJ1-4; 7 bases map to TRBD1. This CDR3 is 11 amino acids long. With 4 bases clipped from V and 7 bases from J, the junction kept 0 bases outside the gene matches. Germline CDR1 and CDR2: DFQATT and SNEGSKA (reference sequence). The CDR3 nucleotides are TGCAGTGCTAACAGGGGTGAAAAACTGTTTTTT. It encodes CSANRGEKLFF.

The chain has TRBV5-6 and TRBJ2-1; D is possibly TRBD1 (6 bases). V shed 2 bases and J shed 6 bases, with 12 bases lying between them. Germline V CDR1 and CDR2: SGHDT, YYEEEE. The CDR3 consists of 14 residues. CDR3 sequence (DNA): TGTGCCAGCAGCTTCGGACAGACCGGCAATGAGCAGTTCTTC. The encoded protein is CASSFGQTGNEQFF.

The rearrangement links TRBV5-1 to TRBJ2-2; TRBD1 matches 7 bases. This CDR3 comprises 18 residues. V was clipped by 0 bases and J by 2 bases; unmatched bases: 10. The germline CDR1 and CDR2 sequences are SGHRS and YFSETQ. The CDR3 coding sequence is TGCGCCAGCAGCTTGGGCCCTAGGACAGGATTAAACACCGGGGAGCTGTTTTTT. It translates to CASSLGPRTGLNTGELFF.

V and J are TRBV29-1 and TRBJ1-3; D is undetermined. The V end was cut by 6 bases, the J end by 3 bases, with 27 bases between. This CDR3 comprises 18 residues. CDR1 and CDR2 from the germline V gene are SQVTM and ANQGSEA. The DNA of the CDR3 is TGCAGCGTCGGCCGACGTTGGAGGGTGGGCGCGGGTGGAAACACCATATATTTT. It encodes CSVGRRWRVGAGGNTIYF.